A selection of T cell receptor beta chains follows, all from one sample in a study of CD8+CD57+ T cells in acquired aplastic anemia. TCRdb itself ran the reads through MiXCR, one entry per CDR3 protein. The sample carries approximately 180,000 distinct CDR3 sequences, less than 60% recorded once. Sequences were obtained from sorted CD4+, CD8+, or CD8+CD57+ T cells (not recorded which) from PBMCs. These receptors were collected from a human donor with aplastic anemia. Both conserved end residues are part of each CDR3. The D gene is left open where the match is weak. Rows give clone size only sometimes, using once, few, many, or a class for an expanded clone.

>-|TRBD1|16|TRBV6-6|TRBJ2-2
TGTGCCAGCAGTTACTTGGGGACAGGGAACACCGGGGAGCTGTTTTTT
CASSYLGTGNTGELFF
>-|-|17|TRBV4-1|TRBJ2-1
TGCGCCAGCAGCCAAGGCCTAGGACTAGGGGGCTACAATGAGCAGTTCTTC
CASSQGLGLGGYNEQFF
>-|TRBD1|11|TRBV19|TRBJ1-1
TGTGCCAGTAAGGGACAGGGAGAAGCTTTCTTT
CASKGQGEAFF
>few|-|15|TRBV6-1|TRBJ2-2
TGTGCCAGCCGCCCTGCGGGCCAAATGCCCGGGGAGCTGTTTTTT
CASRPAGQMPGELFF
>-|-|12|TRBV5-6|TRBJ1-5
TGTGCCAGCGGCTTTGTCAATCAGCCCCAGCATTTT
CASGFVNQPQHF
>many|-|15|TRBV7-2|TRBJ1-1
TGTGCCAGCAGCTTAGGGGGGACTGTGAACACTGAAGCTTTCTTT
CASSLGGTVNTEAFF
>many|-|13|TRBV19|TRBJ1-2
TGTGCCAGTAGTATGACAGTCGGTTATGGCTACACCTTC
CASSMTVGYGYTF
>-|-|16|TRBV2|TRBJ1-5
TGTGCCAGCAGTGGGACAAATTCCCTTAGCAATCAGCCCCAGCATTTT
CASSGTNSLSNQPQHF
>once|TRBD1|14|TRBV10-2|TRBJ1-4
TGCGCCAGCAACGGACAGGGACGATTTGAAAAACTGTTTTTT
CASNGQGRFEKLFF
>many|-|13|TRBV5-4|TRBJ1-2
TGTGCCAGCAGCTTGACACGGAGGAAAGGCTACACCTTC
CASSLTRRKGYTF
>-|-|18|TRBV11-1|TRBJ1-5
TGTGCCAGCAGCTTAGCTGGCTCGACCCTTGGAGGCAATCAGCCCCAGCATTTT
CASSLAGSTLGGNQPQHF
>-|-|14|TRBV12-3/TRBV12-4|TRBJ2-3
TGTGCCAGCAGCCAAGATAGGAACACAGATACGCAGTATTTT
CASSQDRNTDTQYF
>many|-|17|TRBV13|TRBJ2-7
TGTGCCAGCCGCTCCTCGGGCACGGGGGTTAGCTCCTACGAGCAGTACTTC
CASRSSGTGVSSYEQYF
>few|TRBD2|17|TRBV4-1|TRBJ2-1
TGCGCCAGCAGCCAAGTCGAGAGCGGGGGGCCCTACAATGAGCAGTTCTTC
CASSQVESGGPYNEQFF
>many|-|13|TRBV4-2|TRBJ2-3
TGTGCCAGCAGGGGGGCTGGGGCAGATACGCAGTATTTT
CASRGAGADTQYF
>-|-|11|TRBV29-1|TRBJ1-1
TGCAGCGTTGAAGGGCTCGGGGAAGCTTTCTTT
CSVEGLGEAFF
>-|-|14|TRBV29-1|TRBJ1-1
TGCAGCGTTGTCCTTGGGGGAAATTGGGCTGAAGCTTTCTTT
CSVVLGGNWAEAFF
>-|TRBD1|14|TRBV4-3|TRBJ1-2
TGCGCCAGCAGCCCTTACCGGGACAGCTATGGCTACACCTTC
CASSPYRDSYGYTF
>-|TRBD2|17|TRBV11-1|TRBJ2-3
TGTGCCAGCAGCTTAGAGCGGACTAGCGGGATTACAGATACGCAGTATTTT
CASSLERTSGITDTQYF
>-|-|12|TRBV20-1|TRBJ1-6
TGCAGTGCACGAAAGCAGACTCCACCCCTCCACTTT
CSARKQTPPLHF
>-|-|15|TRBV27|TRBJ1-2
TGTGCCAGCAGTTTCTGGGGGGCGTACGGCTATGGCTACACCTTC
CASSFWGAYGYGYTF
>many|TRBD2|15|TRBV19|TRBJ2-1
TGTGCCAGTTTCTCAAGCGGGGGATCCTACAATGAGCAGTTCTTC
CASFSSGGSYNEQFF
>many|-|13|TRBV24-1|TRBJ2-3
TGTGCCACCAGTGATACAGGGCGGGGTACGCAGTATTTT
CATSDTGRGTQYF
>many|-|12|TRBV3-1|TRBJ1-3
TGTGCCAGCTCAGGGACTGGAAACACCATATATTTT
CASSGTGNTIYF
>-|-|17|TRBV6-1|TRBJ1-1
TGTGCCAGCAGCGAACGTGGGAGGCTTCAGATGAACACTGAAGCTTTCTTT
CASSERGRLQMNTEAFF
>-|TRBD2|17|TRBV11-2|TRBJ2-1
TGTGCCAGCAGCTCGGACCTAGCGGGGGATCTATACAATGAGCAGTTCTTC
CASSSDLAGDLYNEQFF
>many|-|14|TRBV9|TRBJ1-2
TGTGCCAGCAGCCCCTCGGGGGGTAACTATGGCTACACCTTC
CASSPSGGNYGYTF
>few|-|13|TRBV7-2|TRBJ1-2
TGTGCCAGCAGCCCGGACGGAAACTATGGCTACACCTTC
CASSPDGNYGYTF